This T cell receptor (beta chain) is drawn from a study of shared clonotypes between healthy human individuals. Study in general: Each donor's CD8 memory used one plate, CD8 naive two, each CD4 subset three.

Genomic DNA (from each subset) was split evenly across several immunoSEQ plates. The data were produced by immunoSEQ multiplex PCR, yet TCRdb's version contains in-frame clones alone and is incomplete. The sample holds approximately 2.3 million clones, approximately 93% seen once. As concerns this clone: Its antigen remains unknown.

Notes on the study in general: Shared clonotypes across all four donors exceeded non-shared ones in generation probability.

The receptor comes from a man between 18 and 29 years old in good health. Some clones in this sample may be carry-over from other donors' samples. Sequencing used naive CD4+ T cells from PBMCs. Subset of the sample: CD45RA+ positively selected.

The CDR3 here is CAWGNQGGTGELFF. CDR3 DNA: TGTGCCTGGGGTAACCAAGGAGGCACCGGGGAGCTGTTTTTT. The chain joins TRBV30 to TRBJ2-2, with D perhaps matching TRBD2 (5 bases). Germline V gene sequence: CDR1 GTSNPN, CDR2 SVGIG (reference sequence). CDR3 length equals 14 residues. V shed 5 bases and J shed 4 bases, with 14 bases lying between them.